These 20 T cell receptor beta chains were sequenced from one sample in a study of blood T cell repertoires in COVID-19. Produced via immunoSEQ multiplex PCR; TCRdb's table is partial and in-frame only. This sample carries some 250,000 clones, 65% to 85% of them seen once, and the ten largest clones take approximately 9%. Input material: peripheral blood. The source is a man aged 40-55 years with active or convalescent COVID-19.

The genes are TRBV4-1 and TRBJ1-2, with TRBD1 identical over 8 bases. J gave up 8 bases and V 3 bases, and 11 bases lay outside the gene matches. This CDR3 spans 15 amino acids. The V gene's germline CDR1 is MGHRA and CDR2 YSYEKL. CDR3 in amino acids: CASSQVDRGIGGYTF. The CDR3 DNA reads TGCGCCAGCAGCCAGGTCGACAGGGGCATCGGCGGCTACACCTTC.

This clone was observed once. V is TRBV6-5 and J is TRBJ1-4; tentatively, D is TRBD1 (6 bases). Between the trimmed V and J ends, which lost 6 bases and 7 bases, there was a span of 15 bases. CDR1 is MNHEY, CDR2 SVGAGI, per germline. The CDR3 has 14 residues. CDR3 coding DNA: TGTGCCAGCAGCCGACAGGTGGTGGGTGAAAAACTGTTTTTT. It encodes CASSRQVVGEKLFF.

This clone has more than one count but fewer than ten. The chain recombines TRBV6-5 with TRBJ2-1; D is unresolved. V was pared by 7 bases and J by 5 bases, with 3 bases between. There are 10 residues in the CDR3. Germline-derived CDR1 and CDR2 are MNHEY and SVGAGI. The CDR3 is CASTDNEQFF. CDR3 nucleotides: TGTGCCAGCACTGACAATGAGCAGTTCTTC.

The V call is TRBV9, the J call TRBJ2-3, with TRBD2 matching 12 bases. Germline assignment: CDR1 SGDLS and CDR2 YYNGEE. This CDR3 is 13 amino acids long. V was pared by 7 bases and J by 6 bases, with 3 bases of the junction left unmatched. CDR3 in amino acids: CASGTSGLDTQYF. DNA for the CDR3: TGTGCCAGCGGGACTAGCGGGTTGGATACGCAGTATTTT.

The chain couples TRBV2 to TRBJ2-3; the D gene is possibly TRBD1 (5 bases). V lost 7 bases, J lost 3 bases, and 8 bases lay in between. CDR3 length: 12 amino acids. The germline CDR1 and CDR2 sequences are SNHLY and FYNNEI. The CDR3 is CASTRETDTQYF. The DNA of the CDR3 is TGTGCCAGCACCAGGGAAACAGATACGCAGTATTTT.

Details on this clone: One end of the junction is discordant with germline, which a read error may explain. The V and J genes are TRBV20-1 and TRBJ1-1; no clear D. The CDR3 spans 11 residues. Germline V gene lookup returns CDR1 DFQATT and CDR2 SNEGSKA (reference sequence). CDR3 sequence (DNA): TGTAGTTCCGAGCGGAACACTGAAGCTTTCTTT. This codes for CSSERNTEAFF.

V is TRBV7-2 and J is TRBJ2-3, with a possible D match to TRBD2 (6 bases). The germline CDR1 and CDR2 sequences are SGHTA and FQGNSA. The CDR3 has 18 amino acids. The ends were cut back, 8 bases at V and 2 bases at J, with 26 bases in the middle. CDR3 nucleotide sequence: TGTGCCAGCGGTCCCCTTATACTCCAGAGCGGGTTCACAGATACGCAGTATTTT. Translating gives CASGPLILQSGFTDTQYF.

This chain connects TRBV6-5 to TRBJ1-2, with D possibly TRBD1 on 6 matching bases. CDR1 and CDR2 from the germline V gene are MNHEY and SVGAGI. There are 14 residues in the CDR3. V was clipped by 4 bases and J by 4 bases, with 13 bases between them. The CDR3 DNA is TGTGCCAGCAGTTCGACGACAGGCCTCTATGGCTACACCTTC. This codes for CASSSTTGLYGYTF.

V gene TRBV30 combines with J gene TRBJ2-7, with 12 bases identical to TRBD1. Germline lookup yields CDR1 GTSNPN and CDR2 SVGIG (reference sequence). The CDR3 runs to 13 residues. This CDR3 is CAGGGQGASEQYF. The CDR3 region has the DNA TGTGCGGGTGGGGGACAGGGGGCTAGCGAGCAGTACTTC.

This clone was detected a few times. This chain joins TRBV11-2 and TRBJ2-7; TRBD1 aligns across 9 bases. Losses at the gene ends were 1 base for V and 2 bases for J; bases not matched to a gene: 6. The CDR3 totals 16 residues. Germline CDR1 and CDR2: SGHAT and FQNNGV. CDR3 sequence reads: CASSLVFGTGTYEQYF. The DNA for the CDR3 is TGTGCCAGCAGCTTAGTTTTTGGGACAGGGACCTACGAGCAGTACTTC.

This chain links TRBV6-5 with TRBJ1-1, with D possibly being TRBD1 (6 bases). This CDR3 is 12 amino acids long. With 5 bases removed from V and 9 bases from J, the gap between germline ends came to 13 bases. CDR1 is MNHEY and CDR2 is SVGAGI in the germline V gene. The CDR3 reads CASSLTGEKAFF. CDR3 DNA: TGTGCCAGCAGTCTGACAGGTGAGAAAGCTTTCTTT.

The rearrangement uses TRBV9 and TRBJ2-1; 14 bases match TRBD2. V trimming: 3 bases; J trimming: 8 bases; junction bases outside the gene matches: 4. The CDR3 consists of 15 residues. CDR1 and CDR2 (germline): SGDLS, YYNGEE. CDR3 sequence: CASSGGTSGSYEQFF. The DNA for the CDR3 is TGTGCCAGCAGCGGCGGGACTAGCGGGAGTTATGAGCAGTTCTTC. The whole variable domain, filled in from reference TRBV9 and TRBJ2-1, reads DSGVTQTPKHLITATGQRVTLRCSPRSGDLSVYWYQQSLDQGLQFLIQYYNGEERAKGNILERFSAQQFPDLHSELNLSSLELGDSALYFCASSGGTSGSYEQFFGPGTRLTVL.

J is TRBJ1-2 and V is TRBV2; 7 bases map to TRBD1. The CDR3 is made up of 16 amino acids. Trimming took 11 bases from V and 4 from J; bases not matched to a gene: 19. CDR1 and CDR2 from the germline V gene are SNHLY and FYNNEI. The CDR3 loop reads CACQAWDLDRAYGYTF. The CDR3 region has the DNA TGTGCCTGCCAAGCGTGGGACTTAGACAGGGCCTATGGCTACACCTTC.

The chain couples TRBV5-6 to TRBJ1-6; maybe TRBD1 (5 bases). The CDR3 covers 15 residues. V was cut by 2 bases and J by 6 bases, with 12 bases left in between. The germline V gene has CDR1 SGHDT and CDR2 YYEEEE. The CDR3 loop reads CASSFPGRVNSPLHF. Here the CDR3 DNA reads TGTGCCAGCAGCTTTCCCGGCAGGGTTAATTCACCCCTCCACTTT.

The chain has TRBV29-1 and TRBJ1-2; 12 bases fit TRBD1. Unmatched junction bases numbered 8, after V lost 8 bases and J lost 7 bases. This CDR3 spans 13 amino acids. Germline CDR1 reads SQVTM; CDR2 reads ANQGSEA. For the CDR3, the DNA is TGCAGCTTCGCCGGGACAGGGGGCTCTGGCTACACCTTC. It specifies CSFAGTGGSGYTF.

V usage is TRBV3-1 (or the pseudogene TRBV3-2) and J usage is TRBJ1-1; D is ambiguous. The germline gives CDR1 LGHDT, CDR2 YNNKEL (reference sequence). The CDR3 totals 13 residues. V was shortened by 0 bases and J by 6 bases, with 8 bases between the two germline ends. The CDR3 DNA reads TGTGCCAGCAGCCAAGACTGGCAATCTGAAGCTTTCTTT. This codes for CASSQDWQSEAFF.

V is TRBV5-1 and J is TRBJ2-1; 8 bases fit TRBD2. V lost 0 bases and J lost 7; bases outside the gene matches: 12. CDR1 is SGHRS, CDR2 YFSETQ, per germline. The CDR3 is 17 amino acids. The CDR3 sequence: CASSLAPGAGDRNEQFF. CDR3 coding DNA: TGCGCCAGCAGCTTGGCCCCGGGAGCGGGAGATAGAAATGAGCAGTTCTTC.

The CDR3 loop reads CASSTLAGGGTDTQYF. In nucleotides, the CDR3 is TGTGCCAGCAGCACCTTAGCGGGGGGGGGCACAGATACGCAGTATTTT. The rearrangement links TRBV11-2 to TRBJ2-3; 11 nucleotides align to TRBD2. The V segment lost 5 bases and the J segment 1 base; nucleotides outside the gene matches: 5. Germline V CDR1 and CDR2: SGHAT, FQNNGV. The CDR3 runs to 16 residues.

This clone was observed a single time. The chain recombines TRBV29-1 with TRBJ2-3; 10 bases fit TRBD1. The V gene end was trimmed by 5 bases and the J gene end by 4 bases; junction bases not matched to a gene: 3. The CDR3 sequence is 13 residues long. Germline values: CDR1 SQVTM, CDR2 ANQGSEA. The chain's CDR3 is CSVRQGASDTQYF. DNA of the CDR3: TGCAGCGTTAGACAGGGGGCCTCAGATACGCAGTATTTT.

V usage is TRBV4-1 and J usage is TRBJ1-1; TRBD1 might be the D (6 bases). The V gene lost 4 bases and the J gene lost 4 bases, with 10 bases spanning the gap. The CDR3 has 13 residues. The germline CDR1 and CDR2 sequences are MGHRA and YSYEKL. This CDR3 is CASSPPQGTEAFF. In DNA, the CDR3 is TGCGCCAGCAGCCCTCCACAGGGCACTGAAGCTTTCTTT.